This is a list of T cell receptor beta chains from one sample in a study of T-cell memory formation after mild COVID-19. TCRdb independently ran MiXCR on the 5' RACE reads; one entry per CDR3 protein. The table lists 110,000 or so distinct CDR3 sequences, about a fifth of them singletons. The sequenced material came from PBMCs or a T cell subset sorted from them (not recorded which). These receptors were collected from a young man who had mild COVID-19 (a few samples of this study predate the infection). Cell type and time point are not known. Both conserved end residues are part of each CDR3. A D gene is named only where the DNA matches it firmly. Size values are once, few and many counts, or a class for expanded clones, and some rows have none.

TRBV4-1	.	few	TRBJ2-3	CASSISLGEGTDTQYF	TGCGCCAGCAGCATATCCCTAGGAGAGGGCACAGATACGCAGTATTTT
TRBV6-2/TRBV6-3	.	.	TRBJ1-6	CASSYVPNSPLHF	TGTGCCAGCAGTTACGTACCGAATTCACCCCTCCACTTT
TRBV12-3/TRBV12-4	.	.	TRBJ1-1	CASSLRSENTEAFF	TGTGCCAGCAGTTTACGTTCGGAGAACACTGAAGCTTTCTTT
TRBV5-6	.	few	TRBJ1-2	CASSLGNNYGYTF	TGTGCCAGCAGCCTGGGGAATAACTATGGCTACACCTTC
TRBV10-2	TRBD2	.	TRBJ2-5	CASSAGGQETQYF	TGCGCCAGCAGCGCGGGGGGCCAAGAGACCCAGTACTTC
TRBV4-1	TRBD1	.	TRBJ1-2	CASSQGTGLSGYTF	TGCGCCAGCAGCCAAGGGACAGGCCTGTCTGGCTACACCTTC
TRBV5-4	.	.	TRBJ1-1	CASRSGTEPEAFF	TGTGCCAGCAGGTCCGGGACGGAGCCTGAAGCTTTCTTT
TRBV10-3	.	few	TRBJ2-6	CAIMATQGRSGANVLTF	TGTGCCATAATGGCAACCCAGGGGCGCTCTGGGGCCAACGTCCTGACTTTC
TRBV9	TRBD1	few	TRBJ2-2	CASSGRRDRENTGELFF	TGTGCCAGCAGCGGCCGCAGGGACAGGGAAAACACCGGGGAGCTGTTTTTT
TRBV20-1	.	few	TRBJ1-2	CSARVEERSYGYTF	TGCAGTGCTAGAGTAGAAGAAAGGAGCTATGGCTACACCTTC
TRBV28	.	.	TRBJ2-1	CASREGNEQFF	TGTGCCAGCAGGGAGGGAAATGAGCAGTTCTTC
TRBV10-3	.	few	TRBJ2-7	CAIGASSYEQYF	TGTGCCATCGGTGCCTCCTCCTACGAGCAGTACTTC
TRBV19	.	.	TRBJ2-1	CASSSRAYNEQFF	TGTGCCAGTAGCTCCAGGGCCTACAATGAGCAGTTCTTC
TRBV5-1	TRBD1	many	TRBJ2-1	CASSSHRDSGINEQFF	TGCGCCAGCAGCTCGCACCGGGACAGTGGAATCAATGAGCAGTTCTTC
TRBV6-6	TRBD2	.	TRBJ2-2	CASSGLAGTGELFF	TGTGCCAGCAGCGGACTAGCGGGCACCGGGGAGCTGTTTTTT
TRBV18	.	few	TRBJ2-2	CASSSGVTGELFF	TGTGCCAGCTCATCGGGAGTGACCGGGGAGCTGTTTTTT
TRBV3-1	.	.	TRBJ2-5	CASSQPTYREQETQYF	TGTGCCAGCAGCCAACCAACCTACAGGGAGCAAGAGACCCAGTACTTC
TRBV20-1	.	few	TRBJ1-4	CSARDIDSATNEKLFF	TGCAGTGCTAGGGATATAGATTCTGCAACTAATGAAAAACTGTTTTTT
TRBV4-1	.	once	TRBJ1-2	CASSQDPQRGYTF	TGCGCCAGCAGCCAAGATCCCCAGAGGGGCTACACCTTC
TRBV5-1	TRBD1	few	TRBJ2-2	CASTQRGTGRSGELFF	TGCGCCAGCACCCAAAGGGGGACAGGCCGGTCCGGGGAGCTGTTTTTT
TRBV5-1	TRBD1	.	TRBJ1-2	CASSVTGTGGHYGYTF	TGCGCCAGCAGCGTGACCGGGACAGGGGGCCACTATGGCTACACCTTC
TRBV20-1	.	many	TRBJ1-6	CSARAEFNSPLHF	TGCAGTGCTAGAGCCGAATTTAATTCACCCCTCCACTTT
TRBV20-1	.	few	TRBJ2-3	CSASVADTQYF	TGCAGTGCTAGCGTCGCAGATACGCAGTATTTT
TRBV3-1	.	.	TRBJ1-5	CASSQELGGWSQPQHF	TGTGCCAGCAGCCAAGAGTTGGGGGGTTGGAGTCAGCCCCAGCATTTT
TRBV4-2	.	few	TRBJ2-6	CASSRRRDWGANVLTF	TGTGCCAGCAGCCGAAGGCGGGACTGGGGGGCCAACGTCCTGACTTTC
TRBV7-8	.	.	TRBJ2-3	CASSLGGDSTDTQYF	TGTGCCAGCAGCTTAGGGGGGGATAGCACAGATACGCAGTATTTT
TRBV27	.	few	TRBJ2-2	CASSFRREDTGELFF	TGTGCCAGCAGTTTTAGGAGGGAGGACACCGGGGAGCTGTTTTTT
TRBV7-2	TRBD1	.	TRBJ2-7	CASSTGAREQYF	TGTGCCAGCAGCACAGGGGCACGCGAGCAGTACTTC
TRBV4-3	.	.	TRBJ2-2	CASSRPGNTGELFF	TGCGCCAGCAGTCGGCCCGGGAACACCGGGGAGCTGTTTTTT
TRBV29-1	.	few	TRBJ2-7	CSVRDRPYEQYF	TGCAGCGTGCGGGACAGACCCTACGAGCAGTACTTC
TRBV7-9	.	.	TRBJ1-3	CASSPQGPLRNTIYF	TGTGCCAGCAGCCCGCAGGGGCCTCTGAGAAACACCATATATTTT
TRBV3-1	.	medium-sized	TRBJ2-5	CASSQVVIAVSQETQYF	TGTGCCAGCAGCCAAGTAGTGATAGCGGTGTCACAAGAGACCCAGTACTTC
TRBV6-1	.	.	TRBJ2-3	CASSVGPTSTDTQYF	TGTGCCAGCAGTGTCGGACCGACTAGCACAGATACGCAGTATTTT
TRBV25-1	TRBD2	few	TRBJ2-3	CASSELISGASDTQYF	TGTGCCAGCAGTGAATTGATTAGCGGGGCCTCAGATACGCAGTATTTT
TRBV7-9	.	.	TRBJ2-3	CASSLMQHTDTQYF	TGTGCCAGCAGCTTAATGCAGCACACAGATACGCAGTATTTT
TRBV5-1	.	few	TRBJ2-1	CASSSFRGIGYNEQFF	TGCGCCAGCAGCTCATTTCGCGGGATCGGATACAATGAGCAGTTCTTC
TRBV6-4	.	.	TRBJ2-3	CASSPSEGTDTQYF	TGTGCCAGCAGTCCTAGCGAGGGCACAGATACGCAGTATTTT
TRBV7-9	TRBD1	.	TRBJ2-5	CASSGDRGRWETQYF	TGTGCCAGCAGCGGAGACAGGGGGCGCTGGGAGACCCAGTACTTC
TRBV7-9	.	.	TRBJ1-2	CASSLAGAGTNYGYTF	TGTGCCAGCAGCTTAGCAGGGGCAGGAACCAACTATGGCTACACCTTC
TRBV27	TRBD1	.	TRBJ2-7	CASSPRDRGRYEQYF	TGTGCCAGCAGTCCCCGGGACAGGGGGAGGTATGAGCAGTACTTC
TRBV5-1	.	.	TRBJ2-7	CASSFAGAEQYF	TGCGCCAGCAGTTTCGCAGGGGCCGAGCAGTACTTC
TRBV7-6	.	few	TRBJ2-1	CASSLRSDSGEQFF	TGTGCCAGCAGCTTAAGGTCAGACTCTGGTGAGCAGTTCTTC
TRBV5-6	TRBD1	few	TRBJ2-2	CASRQAPGQGYTGELFF	TGTGCCAGCAGACAGGCACCGGGACAGGGGTACACCGGGGAGCTGTTTTTT
TRBV6-1	.	.	TRBJ2-2	CASSEFSGYTGELFF	TGTGCCAGCAGTGAGTTTAGCGGATACACCGGGGAGCTGTTTTTT
TRBV12-3/TRBV12-4	.	few	TRBJ2-5	CASSLTGVKETQYF	TGTGCCAGCAGCCTGACAGGAGTCAAAGAGACCCAGTACTTC
TRBV7-6	TRBD1	.	TRBJ1-2	CASSWGQGGLDGYTF	TGTGCCAGCAGCTGGGGACAGGGAGGTCTGGATGGCTACACCTTC
TRBV9	TRBD2	few	TRBJ2-1	CASSVAKGGRLAGLYNEQFF	TGTGCCAGCAGCGTAGCTAAGGGGGGTAGGCTAGCGGGGCTGTACAATGAGCAGTTCTTC
TRBV5-1	TRBD1	.	TRBJ1-2	CASSLGQGLGYGYTF	TGCGCCAGCAGCCTCGGACAGGGCCTCGGTTATGGCTACACCTTC
TRBV20-1	TRBD1	few	TRBJ2-1	CSASPRGQAMYNEQFF	TGCAGTGCTAGCCCCCGCGGACAGGCAATGTACAATGAGCAGTTCTTC
TRBV11-2	.	.	TRBJ2-7	CASSLATRYEQYF	TGTGCCAGCAGCTTAGCGACAAGATACGAGCAGTACTTC
TRBV7-9	TRBD1	.	TRBJ2-1	CASSSGQGNNEQFF	TGTGCCAGCAGCTCCGGACAGGGGAACAATGAGCAGTTCTTC
TRBV12-3/TRBV12-4	.	once	TRBJ2-1	CASSFMTGSYNEQFF	TGTGCCAGCAGTTTTATGACAGGCTCCTACAATGAGCAGTTCTTC